The source of this TCR beta chain is a study of shared clonotypes between healthy human individuals. The sequenced material, unsorted PBMC DNA, was run on ten immunoSEQ deep assay plates. TCRdb's table, derived via immunoSEQ multiplex PCR, lists solely in-frame clones and lacks some. This table has fewer than 600,000 clones, roughly four fifths appearing once. The study drew all its donors from Caucasian adults living in Nashville, Tennessee. This clone was detected only once. The V and J ends lost 4 bases and 7 bases respectively, with 11 bases between them. This CDR3 has 12 residues. Per the germline V gene, CDR1 is PRHDT and CDR2 is FYEKMQ (reference sequence).

The clonotype originates from a woman aged 40-49 years in good health. Some clones in this sample may be carry-over from other donors' samples. Sequencing input: PBMCs. The V gene is TRBV13, the J gene TRBJ2-7; D unresolved. The CDR3 nucleotides read TGTGCCAGCAGCTCCACCCCCAATGAGCAGTACTTC. Encoded protein: CASSSTPNEQYF.